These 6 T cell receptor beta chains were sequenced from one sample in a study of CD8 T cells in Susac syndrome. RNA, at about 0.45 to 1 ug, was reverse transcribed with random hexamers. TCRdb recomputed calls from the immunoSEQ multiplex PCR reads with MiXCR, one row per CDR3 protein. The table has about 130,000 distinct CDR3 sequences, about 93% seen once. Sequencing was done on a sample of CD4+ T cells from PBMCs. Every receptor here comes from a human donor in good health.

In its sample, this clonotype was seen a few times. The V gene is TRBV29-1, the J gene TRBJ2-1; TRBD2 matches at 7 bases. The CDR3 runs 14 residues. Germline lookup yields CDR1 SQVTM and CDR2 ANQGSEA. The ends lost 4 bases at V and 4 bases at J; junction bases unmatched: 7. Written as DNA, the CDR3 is TGCAGCGTTGCCCAGCGGGGATCATACAATGAGCAGTTCTTC. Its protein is CSVAQRGSYNEQFF.

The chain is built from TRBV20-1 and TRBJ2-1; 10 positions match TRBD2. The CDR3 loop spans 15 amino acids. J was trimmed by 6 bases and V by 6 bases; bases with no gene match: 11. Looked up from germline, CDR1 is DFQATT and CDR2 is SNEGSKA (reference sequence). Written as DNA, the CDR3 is TGCAGTGCCAAAGACCTAGCGGGAGTCGGCAATGAGCAGTTCTTC. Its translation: CSAKDLAGVGNEQFF.

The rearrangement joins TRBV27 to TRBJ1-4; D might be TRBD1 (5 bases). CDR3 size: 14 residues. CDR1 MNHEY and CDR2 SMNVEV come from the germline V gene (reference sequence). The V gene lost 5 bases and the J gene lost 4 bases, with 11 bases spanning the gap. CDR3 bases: TGTGCCAGCAGTCGTGACAGAATTAATGAAAAACTGTTTTTT. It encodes CASSRDRINEKLFF.

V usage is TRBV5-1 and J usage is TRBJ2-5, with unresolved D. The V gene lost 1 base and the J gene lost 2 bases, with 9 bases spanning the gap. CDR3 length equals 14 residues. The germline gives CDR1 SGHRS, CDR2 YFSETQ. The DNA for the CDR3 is TGCGCCAGCAGCTTGCAGGTGGGGCAAGAGACCCAGTACTTC. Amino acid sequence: CASSLQVGQETQYF.

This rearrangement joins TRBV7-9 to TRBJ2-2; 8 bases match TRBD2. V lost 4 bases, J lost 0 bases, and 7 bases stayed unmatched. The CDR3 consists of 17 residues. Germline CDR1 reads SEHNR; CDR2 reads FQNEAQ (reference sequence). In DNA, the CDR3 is TGTGCCAGCAGCTCCCGAGATAGCGGGACGAACACCGGGGAGCTGTTTTTT. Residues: CASSSRDSGTNTGELFF.

CDR3 residues: CASSSHAAGWETQYF. DNA for the CDR3: TGTGCCAGCAGCTCCCACGCAGCAGGGTGGGAGACCCAGTACTTC. The rearrangement joins TRBV7-9 to TRBJ2-5; weak D call: TRBD1 (5 bases). The germline gives CDR1 SEHNR, CDR2 FQNEAQ (reference sequence). CDR3 size: 15 residues. With 4 bases removed from V and 5 bases from J, the gap between germline ends came to 17 bases.